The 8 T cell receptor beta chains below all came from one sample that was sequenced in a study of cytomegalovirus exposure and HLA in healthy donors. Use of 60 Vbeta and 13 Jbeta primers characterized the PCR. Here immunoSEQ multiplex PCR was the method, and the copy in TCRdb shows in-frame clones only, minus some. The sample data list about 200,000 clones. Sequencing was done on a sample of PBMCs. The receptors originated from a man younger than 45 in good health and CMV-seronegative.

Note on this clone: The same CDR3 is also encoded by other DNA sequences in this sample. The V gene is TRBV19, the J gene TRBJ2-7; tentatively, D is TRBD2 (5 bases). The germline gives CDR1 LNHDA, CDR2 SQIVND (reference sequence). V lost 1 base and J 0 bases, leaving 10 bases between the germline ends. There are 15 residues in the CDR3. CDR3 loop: CASSIGTGSSYEQYF. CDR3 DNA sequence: TGTGCCAGTAGTATAGGAACGGGGAGCTCCTACGAGCAGTACTTC.

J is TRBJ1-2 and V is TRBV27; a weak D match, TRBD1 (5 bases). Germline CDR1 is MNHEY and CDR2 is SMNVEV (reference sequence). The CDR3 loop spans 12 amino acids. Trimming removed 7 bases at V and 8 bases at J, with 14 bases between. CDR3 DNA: TGTGCCAGCAAGGACGGTGGGGGGGGCTACACCTTC. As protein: CASKDGGGGYTF.

This chain's CDR3 is CASSLDLAGANEQFF. CDR3 nucleotide sequence: TGTGCCAGCAGCTTGGACCTAGCGGGGGCCAATGAGCAGTTCTTC. V gene TRBV5-4 combines with J gene TRBJ2-1, with 10 bases that match TRBD2. The CDR3 is 15 amino acids. Germline V lookup: CDR1 SGHNT, CDR2 YYREEE (reference sequence). Trimming cost V 0 bases and J 6 bases; bases outside gene matches: 3.

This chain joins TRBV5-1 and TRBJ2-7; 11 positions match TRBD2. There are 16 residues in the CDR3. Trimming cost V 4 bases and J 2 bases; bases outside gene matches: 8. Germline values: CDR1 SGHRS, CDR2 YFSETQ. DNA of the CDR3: TGCGCCAGCAGCCCGGGACCACTAGCGGGAGCCTACGAGCAGTACTTC. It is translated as CASSPGPLAGAYEQYF.

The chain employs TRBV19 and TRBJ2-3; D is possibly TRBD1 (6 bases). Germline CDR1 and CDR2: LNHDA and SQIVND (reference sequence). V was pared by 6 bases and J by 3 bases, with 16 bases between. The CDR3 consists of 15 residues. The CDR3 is CASSATGFGTDTQYF. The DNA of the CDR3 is TGTGCCAGTAGCGCTACAGGGTTTGGGACAGATACGCAGTATTTT.

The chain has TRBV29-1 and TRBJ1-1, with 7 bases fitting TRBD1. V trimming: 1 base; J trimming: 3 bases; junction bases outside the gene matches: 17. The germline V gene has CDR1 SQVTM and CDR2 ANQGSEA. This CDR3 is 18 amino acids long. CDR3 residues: CSVEVKKGARGTDTEAFF. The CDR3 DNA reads TGCAGCGTTGAAGTTAAAAAGGGGGCTAGGGGTACGGACACTGAAGCTTTCTTT.

CDR3 coding DNA: TGTGCCAGCAGAGGAGTTTACACAGATACGCAGTATTTT. It codes for CASRGVYTDTQYF. V usage is TRBV27 and J usage is TRBJ2-3; unclear D gene. Trimming took off 6 bases at V and 2 bases at J, with 9 bases between the two ends. Germline values: CDR1 MNHEY, CDR2 SMNVEV (reference sequence). The CDR3 has 13 amino acids.

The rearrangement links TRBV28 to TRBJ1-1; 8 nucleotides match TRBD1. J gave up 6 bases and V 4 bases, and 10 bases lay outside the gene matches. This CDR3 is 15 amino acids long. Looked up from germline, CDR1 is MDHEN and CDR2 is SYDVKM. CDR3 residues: CASSSPATGEAEAFF. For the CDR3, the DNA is TGTGCCAGCAGTTCACCGGCGACAGGGGAGGCTGAAGCTTTCTTT.